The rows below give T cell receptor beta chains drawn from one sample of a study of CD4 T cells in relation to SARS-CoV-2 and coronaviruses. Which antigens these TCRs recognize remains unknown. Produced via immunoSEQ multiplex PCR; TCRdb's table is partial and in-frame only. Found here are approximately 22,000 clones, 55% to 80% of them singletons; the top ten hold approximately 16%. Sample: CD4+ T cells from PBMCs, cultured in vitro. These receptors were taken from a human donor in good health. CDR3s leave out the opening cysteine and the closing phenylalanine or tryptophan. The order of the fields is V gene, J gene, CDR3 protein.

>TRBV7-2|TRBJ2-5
ASSLEGQGVFGQETQY
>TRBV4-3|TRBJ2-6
ASSREGVDRSGANVLT
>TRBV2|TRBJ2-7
ASLPEVPYEQY
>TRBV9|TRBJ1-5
ASSVKGQGAWRNQPQH
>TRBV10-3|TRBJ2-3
AISQTSGHRTDTQY
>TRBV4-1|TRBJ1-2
ASSQAGRGTNYGYT
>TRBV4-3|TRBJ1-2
ASSQDAALGYGYT
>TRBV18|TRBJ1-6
ASSSQGDNSPLH
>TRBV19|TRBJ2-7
ASSTWTSGDLSYEQY
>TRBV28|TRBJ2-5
ASSLHYQETQY
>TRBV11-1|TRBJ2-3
ASSGSGRVTDTQY
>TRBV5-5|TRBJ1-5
ASDPRPNSNQPQH
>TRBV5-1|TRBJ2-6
ASSLDRSGANVLT
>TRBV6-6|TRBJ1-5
ASSYLTVDQPQH
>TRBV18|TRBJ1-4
ASSPPGDREKLF
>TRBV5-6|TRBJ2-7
ASSPRGTGVSYEQY
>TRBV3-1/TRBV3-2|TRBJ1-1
ASSQGGTEAF
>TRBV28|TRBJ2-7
ASSSTGGTPYEQY
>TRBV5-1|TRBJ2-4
ASSHGTGGQNIQY
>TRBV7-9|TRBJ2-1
ASSLERRAIEQF
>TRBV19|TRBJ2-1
ASSITSGSQNEQF
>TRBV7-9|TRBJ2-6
ASSYDWDRGPGANVLT
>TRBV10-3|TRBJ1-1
AISFDREAEAF
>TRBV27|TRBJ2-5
ASSNRDQETQY
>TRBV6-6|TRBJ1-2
ATQIPSYGYT
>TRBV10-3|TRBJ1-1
AICGTGYPNTEAF
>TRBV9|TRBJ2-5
ASSPGLAGGIRETQY
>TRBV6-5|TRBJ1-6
ASSSTDRGNSPLH
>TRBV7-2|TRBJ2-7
ASSSSGLPEQY
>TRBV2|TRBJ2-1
ASSEAYSSSYNEQF